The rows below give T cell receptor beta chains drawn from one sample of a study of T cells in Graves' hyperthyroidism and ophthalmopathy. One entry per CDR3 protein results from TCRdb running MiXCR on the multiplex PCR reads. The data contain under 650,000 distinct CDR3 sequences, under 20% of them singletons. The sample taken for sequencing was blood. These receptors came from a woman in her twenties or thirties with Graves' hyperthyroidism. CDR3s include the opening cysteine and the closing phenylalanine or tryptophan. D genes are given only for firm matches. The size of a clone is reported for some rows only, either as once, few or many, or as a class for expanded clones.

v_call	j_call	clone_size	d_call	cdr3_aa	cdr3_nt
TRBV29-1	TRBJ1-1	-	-	CSVPRSRDTEAFF	TGCAGCGTTCCACGGAGCCGAGACACTGAAGCTTTCTTT
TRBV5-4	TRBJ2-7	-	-	CAGSFGWRTVTYEQYF	TGTGCCGGCAGCTTCGGGTGGAGGACAGTTACATACGAGCAGTACTTC
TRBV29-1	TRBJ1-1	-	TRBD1	CSVEGWTGVDPEAFF	TGCAGCGTTGAAGGGTGGACAGGGGTGGACCCTGAAGCTTTCTTT
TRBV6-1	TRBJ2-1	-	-	CASRPRPGPYNEQFF	TGTGCCAGCAGGCCTCGCCCAGGCCCCTACAATGAGCAGTTCTTC
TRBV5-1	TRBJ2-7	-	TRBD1	CASSGTGLKGSYEQYF	TGCGCCAGCAGCGGGACAGGGTTAAAAGGGTCCTACGAGCAGTACTTC
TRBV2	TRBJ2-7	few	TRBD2	CASRGLGYEQYF	TGTGCCAGCAGGGGACTAGGCTACGAGCAGTACTTC
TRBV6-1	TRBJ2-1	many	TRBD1	CASSRTKQGTEFF	TGTGCCAGCAGTCGGACCAAACAGGGGACGGAGTTCTTC
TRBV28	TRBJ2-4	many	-	CASSPEIAKNIQYF	TGTGCCAGCAGCCCGGAAATAGCCAAAAACATTCAGTACTTC
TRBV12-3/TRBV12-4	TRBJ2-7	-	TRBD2	CASSQGGLANNEQYF	TGTGCCAGCAGTCAGGGTGGACTAGCGAACAACGAGCAGTACTTC
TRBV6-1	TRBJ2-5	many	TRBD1	CASSLQGAEETQYF	TGCGCCAGCAGCTTACAGGGGGCGGAAGAGACCCAGTACTTC
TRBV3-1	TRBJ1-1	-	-	CASSSRTGGPTEAFF	TGTGCCAGCAGCTCCCGGACGGGGGGGCCCACTGAAGCTTTCTTT
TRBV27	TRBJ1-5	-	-	CASSFGANQPQHF	TGTGCCAGCAGTTTCGGGGCAAATCAGCCCCAGCATTTT
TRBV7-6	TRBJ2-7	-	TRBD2	CASSSSWGLACEQYF	TGTGCCAGCAGCTCTAGCTGGGGACTAGCCTGCGAGCAGTACTTC
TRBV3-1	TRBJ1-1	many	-	CASSRQLMNTEAFF	TGTGCCAGCAGCCGACAGCTCATGAACACTGAAGCTTTCTTT
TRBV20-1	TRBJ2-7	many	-	CSASKGFYEQYF	TGCAGTGCTAGTAAGGGCTTCTACGAGCAGTACTTC
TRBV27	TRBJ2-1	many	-	CASSFRRSGYEQFF	TGTGCCAGCAGTTTTCGTCGTTCCGGTTATGAGCAGTTCTTC
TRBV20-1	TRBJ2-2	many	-	CSARGASVNTGELFF	TGCAGTGCTCGAGGCGCTAGCGTGAACACCGGGGAGCTGTTTTTT
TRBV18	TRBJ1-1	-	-	CASSRDGEGAFF	TGTGCCAGCTCCCGAGACGGGGAAGGAGCTTTCTTT
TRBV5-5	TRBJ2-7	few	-	CASSLDREPYEQYF	TGTGCCAGCAGCTTGGACAGGGAACCCTACGAGCAGTACTTC
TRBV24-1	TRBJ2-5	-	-	CATSDESVETQYF	TGTGCCACCAGTGATGAAAGCGTGGAGACCCAGTACTTC
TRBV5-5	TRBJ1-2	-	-	CASRLRDTSNYGYTF	TGTGCCAGCAGACTCCGGGACACTTCTAACTATGGCTACACCTTC
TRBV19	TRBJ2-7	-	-	CASTPRDLPYEQYF	TGTGCCAGTACCCCGAGGGATCTACCCTACGAGCAGTACTTC
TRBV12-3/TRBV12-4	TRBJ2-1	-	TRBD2	CASSLDRREWMFF	TGTGCCAGCAGTTTAGATAGGCGGGAGTGGATGTTCTTC
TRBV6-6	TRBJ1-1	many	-	CASSYSPPMEAFF	TGTGCCAGCAGTTACTCCCCCCCGATGGAAGCTTTCTTT
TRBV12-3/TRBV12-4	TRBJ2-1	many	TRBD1	CASSPPGQVIGEQFF	TGTGCCAGCAGCCCTCCGGGACAGGTTATCGGTGAGCAGTTCTTC
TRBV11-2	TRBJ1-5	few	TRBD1	CASSSGQGQSNQPQHF	TGTGCCAGCAGCTCCGGACAGGGACAGAGCAATCAGCCCCAGCATTTT
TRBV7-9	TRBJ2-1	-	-	CASSFDIGSRDEQFF	TGTGCCAGCAGCTTTGATATCGGGAGCAGGGATGAGCAGTTCTTC
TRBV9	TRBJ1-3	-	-	CASSVGTFGNTIYF	TGTGCCAGCAGCGTTGGGACGTTCGGAAACACCATATATTTT
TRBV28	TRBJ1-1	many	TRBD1	CASTGTGDLNTEAFF	TGTGCCAGCACCGGGACAGGGGATTTGAACACTGAAGCTTTCTTT